This TCR beta chain stems from a study of cytomegalovirus exposure and HLA in healthy donors. In regard to this clone: What it binds is not known.

The study's findings and limits: The investigators catalogued 164 TCR beta chains as cytomegalovirus-associated. An analysis that was carried out later associated 16,000 or so TCR beta sequences with HLA alleles at 0.05 false discovery rate.

The V end was cut by 6 bases, the J end by 1 base, with 18 bases between. The CDR3 length is 16 residues. CDR1 and CDR2 from the germline V gene are MNHNY and SVGAGI (reference sequence). 13 Jbeta primers and 60 Vbeta primers were used for the PCR. The protocol was immunoSEQ multiplex PCR, while the TCRdb copy is restricted to in-frame clones and leaves out a portion. Of approximately 100,000 clones detected, around 81% appear once; the ten largest clones hold roughly 2%. This TCR was recovered from a woman under 40 in good health and CMV-seronegative. Sequencing input: PBMCs. The chain recombines TRBV6-6 with TRBJ2-5; tentative D call: TRBD2 (5 bases). CDR3: CASSFPRPGSQETQYF. The CDR3 DNA reads as TGTGCCAGCAGCTTCCCTCGGCCGGGGTCCCAAGAGACCCAGTACTTC.